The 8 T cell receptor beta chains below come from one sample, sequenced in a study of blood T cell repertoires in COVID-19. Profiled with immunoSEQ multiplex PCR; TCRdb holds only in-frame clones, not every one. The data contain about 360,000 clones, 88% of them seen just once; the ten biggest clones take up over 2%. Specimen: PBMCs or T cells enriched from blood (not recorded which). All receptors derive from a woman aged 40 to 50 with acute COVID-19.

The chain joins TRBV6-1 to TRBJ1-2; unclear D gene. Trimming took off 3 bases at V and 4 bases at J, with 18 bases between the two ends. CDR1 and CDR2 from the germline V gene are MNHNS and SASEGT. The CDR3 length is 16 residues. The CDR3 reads CASSEVRGGPLYGYTF. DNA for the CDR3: TGTGCCAGCAGTGAGGTGCGAGGTGGCCCCCTCTATGGCTACACCTTC.

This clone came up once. CDR3 sequence reads: CASSQRLDHYEQYF. CDR3 nucleotides: TGTGCCAGCAGCCAAAGGCTAGACCACTACGAGCAGTACTTC. The J gene is TRBJ2-7, the V gene TRBV3-1 (or the pseudogene TRBV3-2); D is ambiguous. There are 14 residues in the CDR3. Germline V CDR1 and CDR2: LGHDT, YNNKEL (reference sequence). Trimming took 2 bases from V and 3 from J, leaving 11 bases between them.

This CDR3 reads CASSSPTGTGEETQYF. In DNA form, the CDR3 reads TGTGCCAGCAGTTCTCCAACCGGGACAGGGGAAGAGACCCAGTACTTC. The rearrangement links TRBV27 to TRBJ2-5, with TRBD1 identical over 10 bases. This CDR3 region has 16 residues. Germline CDR1 and CDR2: MNHEY and SMNVEV (reference sequence). Trimming at V came to 4 bases and at J to 3 bases, leaving 8 bases not matched to a gene.

The CDR3 loop is CASSIQGGGNSPLHF. CDR3 in DNA: TGTGCCAGCAGCATACAGGGTGGAGGTAATTCACCCCTCCACTTT. This chain connects TRBV13 to TRBJ1-6; possible D gene TRBD1, 6 bases. The germline gives CDR1 PRHDT, CDR2 FYEKMQ (reference sequence). Trimming took 5 bases from V and 6 from J, leaving 14 bases between them. The length of the CDR3 is 15 residues.

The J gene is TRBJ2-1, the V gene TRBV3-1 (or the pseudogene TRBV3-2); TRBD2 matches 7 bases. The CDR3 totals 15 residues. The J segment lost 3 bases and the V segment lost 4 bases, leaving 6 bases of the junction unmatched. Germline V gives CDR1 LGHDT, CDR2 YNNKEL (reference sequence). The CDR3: CASSPDASGYNEQFF. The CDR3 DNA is TGTGCCAGCAGCCCAGATGCTAGCGGCTACAATGAGCAGTTCTTC.

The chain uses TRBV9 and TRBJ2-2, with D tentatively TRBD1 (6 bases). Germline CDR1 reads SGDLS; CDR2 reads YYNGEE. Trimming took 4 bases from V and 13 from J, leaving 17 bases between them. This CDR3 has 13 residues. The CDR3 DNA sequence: TGTGCCAGCAGCCCAGACGGGTGGGGGCGGCTGTTTTTT. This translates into CASSPDGWGRLFF.

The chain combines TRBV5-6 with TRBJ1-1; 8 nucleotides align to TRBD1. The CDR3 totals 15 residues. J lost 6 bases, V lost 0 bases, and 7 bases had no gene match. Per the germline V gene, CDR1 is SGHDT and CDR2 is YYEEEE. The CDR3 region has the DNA TGTGCCAGCAGCTTGGTAGGACAGGGTAGGGCTGAAGCTTTCTTT. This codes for CASSLVGQGRAEAFF.

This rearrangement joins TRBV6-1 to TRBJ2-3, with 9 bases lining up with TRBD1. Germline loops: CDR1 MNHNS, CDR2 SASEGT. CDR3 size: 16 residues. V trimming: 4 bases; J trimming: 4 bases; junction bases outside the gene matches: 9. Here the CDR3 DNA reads TGTGCCAGCAGTGTAAGGACAGGGGCCACCCCAGATACGCAGTATTTT. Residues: CASSVRTGATPDTQYF.